What follows are 21 T cell receptor beta chains derived from one specimen sequenced in a study of chemoradiotherapy in HPV16-positive cancers. Generated by immunoSEQ multiplex PCR, the TCRdb table keeps only in-frame clones and is missing some. The sample lists about 8,000 clones, 70% to 90% seen once, with more than 3% in the top ten. This material consisted of tumor tissue, taken from a patient who underwent chemoradiotherapy. These TCRs come from a human donor with HPV-associated anogenital cancer.

V and J are TRBV18 and TRBJ1-1; D is ambiguous. V shed 2 bases and J shed 6 bases, with 7 bases lying between them. The CDR3 spans 12 residues. The germline CDR1 and CDR2 sequences are KGHSH and LQKENI. This CDR3 is CASSPVFSEAFF. The CDR3 bases are TGTGCCAGCTCACCAGTTTTCTCTGAAGCTTTCTTT.

This clone was seen once. The V and J genes are TRBV7-2 and TRBJ2-3; D remains unclear. This CDR3 has 16 amino acids. Trimming stripped 2 bases from V and 0 bases from J, with 12 bases between. The germline CDR1 and CDR2 sequences are SGHTA and FQGNSA. The CDR3 DNA reads TGTGCCAGCAGCTTACGTCGAGCGAGTAGCACAGATACGCAGTATTTT. This gives the protein CASSLRRASSTDTQYF.

The chain joins TRBV27 to TRBJ1-1, with 7 nucleotides matching TRBD1. Trimming took 7 bases from V and 0 from J; bases not matched to a gene: 8. The CDR3 covers 15 residues. Germline values: CDR1 MNHEY, CDR2 SMNVEV (reference sequence). CDR3 protein: CASTRTGVMNTEAFF. In DNA form, the CDR3 reads TGTGCCAGCACCCGGACAGGAGTCATGAACACTGAAGCTTTCTTT.

The chain employs TRBV10-3 and TRBJ2-7; D call uncertain. Trimming pared 3 bases from V and 3 bases from J, leaving 6 bases between. CDR1 is ENHRY, CDR2 SYGVKD, per germline. The CDR3 is made up of 12 amino acids. As DNA, the CDR3 is TGTGCCATCAGTGAAGGTGGCTACGAGCAGTACGTC. Encoded protein: CAISEGGYEQYV.

The chain has TRBV15 and TRBJ2-3, with D perhaps TRBD2 (5 bases). Germline V gene lookup returns CDR1 LNHNV and CDR2 YYDKDF (reference sequence). V gave up 1 base and J gave up 8 bases, with 10 bases separating them. CDR3 length: 13 amino acids. The CDR3 region is CATSRGRDGTQYF. CDR3 coding DNA: TGTGCCACCAGCAGAGGACGGGATGGTACGCAGTATTTT.

J is TRBJ1-4 and V is TRBV2, with D possibly matching TRBD1 (6 bases). The CDR3 length is 16 residues. Trimming took off 5 bases at V and 8 bases at J, with 21 bases between the two ends. Germline V gene sequence: CDR1 SNHLY, CDR2 FYNNEI. The CDR3 loop is CASSPGHGPGKEKLFF. Written as DNA, the CDR3 is TGTGCCAGCAGTCCGGGACATGGACCGGGGAAGGAAAAACTGTTTTTT.

The J gene is TRBJ1-2, the V gene TRBV5-4, with D possibly being TRBD1 (5 bases). Germline CDR1 SGHNT, CDR2 YYREEE (reference sequence). This CDR3 spans 15 amino acids. Between the trimmed V and J ends, which lost 4 bases and 0 bases, there was a span of 13 bases. CDR3 amino acids: CASSPGEGTNYGYTF. Here the CDR3 DNA reads TGTGCCAGCAGCCCTGGTGAGGGGACTAACTATGGCTACACCTTC.

The rearrangement links TRBV4-1 to TRBJ2-4; 8 nucleotides align to TRBD2. The V gene's germline CDR1 is MGHRA and CDR2 YSYEKL. The junction had 12 bases not matched to a gene; V was cut back by 2 bases and J by 0 bases. This CDR3 contains 19 residues. CDR3 DNA: TGCGCCAGCAGCCAAACCGGGAGGGTAGCGGACCTAGCCAAAAACATTCAGTACTTC. Its protein is CASSQTGRVADLAKNIQYF.

V gene TRBV11-2 combines with J gene TRBJ1-6; weak D call: TRBD1 (6 bases). Germline CDR1 is SGHAT and CDR2 is FQNNGV. CDR3 size: 14 residues. V shed 6 bases and J shed 4 bases, with 10 bases lying between them. The CDR3 is CASSLQGYNSPLHF. CDR3 bases: TGTGCCAGCAGTCTACAGGGTTATAATTCACCCCTCCACTTT.

V usage is TRBV19 and J usage is TRBJ2-3; D remains unclear. The CDR3 has 15 amino acids. V was cut by 5 bases and J by 1 base, with 13 bases left in between. Germline V gives CDR1 LNHDA, CDR2 SQIVND (reference sequence). Here the CDR3 reads CASSPILGGTDTQYF. As DNA, the CDR3 is TGTGCCAGTAGTCCGATCTTGGGTGGCACAGATACGCAGTATTTT.

This chain connects TRBV7-8 to TRBJ1-1; D gene uncertain. The CDR3 covers 12 residues. Trimming removed 3 bases at V and 11 bases at J, with 13 bases between. The V gene's germline CDR1 is SGHVS and CDR2 FQNEAQ. This CDR3 is CASSFARGWAFF. In nucleotides, the CDR3 is TGTGCCAGCAGCTTCGCTCGAGGGTGGGCTTTCTTT.

The chain recombines TRBV7-2 with TRBJ1-3; possible D gene TRBD1, 5 bases. Deletions cut 2 bases from V and 4 bases from J, with 15 bases between. From germline, CDR1 is SGHTA and CDR2 FQGNSA. There are 16 residues in the CDR3. The CDR3 is CASSLPPIGAGNTIYF. The CDR3, as DNA: TGTGCCAGCAGCTTACCCCCCATAGGGGCGGGAAACACCATATATTTT.

This chain links TRBV29-1 with TRBJ1-3; 8 bases agree with TRBD1. Germline CDR1 is SQVTM and CDR2 is ANQGSEA. The ends lost 4 bases at V and 3 bases at J; junction bases unmatched: 11. This CDR3 is 16 amino acids long. The chain's CDR3 is CSVVVFSGTGGNTIYF. Here the CDR3 DNA reads TGCAGCGTTGTAGTGTTTTCCGGGACAGGTGGAAACACCATATATTTT. Supplemented by reference TRBV29-1 and TRBJ1-3, the full variable domain reads SAVISQKPSRDICQRGTSLTIQCQVDSQVTMMFWYRQQPGQSLTLIATANQGSEATYESGFVIDKFPISRPNLTFSTLTVSNMSPEDSSIYLCSVVVFSGTGGNTIYFGEGSWLTVV.

This rearrangement joins TRBV5-4 to TRBJ2-3; 9 bases are a match to TRBD2. Germline-derived CDR1 and CDR2 are SGHNT and YYREEE (reference sequence). The CDR3 has 15 amino acids. With V trimmed by 2 bases and J by 1 base, 2 bases remained unmatched. This CDR3 reads CASSFPSGGTDTQYF. The CDR3 DNA follows: TGTGCCAGCAGCTTCCCTAGCGGGGGCACAGATACGCAGTATTTT.

The chain uses TRBV30 and TRBJ2-7; tentatively, D is TRBD2 (6 bases). CDR3 length: 14 residues. V was pared by 3 bases and J by 3 bases, with 15 bases between. The germline gives CDR1 GTSNPN, CDR2 SVGIG (reference sequence). The CDR3 DNA reads TGTGCCTGGAGCGGAGGGACTGAAGTCTACGAGCAGTACTTC. Amino acids: CAWSGGTEVYEQYF.

To note about this clone: Other nucleotide sequences from this sample produce the same CDR3. The chain recombines TRBV7-2 with TRBJ2-5, with TRBD2 matching 11 bases. Per germline, CDR1 SGHTA and CDR2 FQGNSA. CDR3 length: 16 residues. The V and J ends lost 0 bases and 5 bases, in that order; junction bases with no gene match: 5. CDR3 nucleotides: TGTGCCAGCAGCTTAGCGTCTAGCGGGGGGTTGGAGACCCAGTACTTC. It encodes CASSLASSGGLETQYF.

The chain uses TRBV6-5 and TRBJ2-5; D uncertain. Trimming took 6 bases from V and 3 from J, leaving 17 bases between them. Germline CDR1 and CDR2: MNHEY and SVGAGI. The CDR3 sequence is 15 residues long. The CDR3 DNA follows: TGTGCCAGCAGGCCATCTCCTAGGGCTAAAGAGACCCAGTACTTC. Translation: CASRPSPRAKETQYF.

The chain is built from TRBV10-1 and TRBJ1-1; D call uncertain. V gave up 0 bases and J gave up 3 bases, with 5 bases separating them. Germline CDR1 is WNHNN and CDR2 is SYGVQD (reference sequence). The length of the CDR3 is 13 residues. The CDR3: CASSESQYTEAFF. The CDR3 nucleotides are TGCGCCAGCAGTGAGTCGCAGTACACTGAAGCTTTCTTT.

The genes are TRBV4-2 and TRBJ2-1, with 7 bases aligning to TRBD2. Losses at the gene ends were 4 bases for V and 3 bases for J; bases not matched to a gene: 6. This CDR3 has 15 amino acids. CDR1 is LGHNA, CDR2 YNFKEQ, per germline. The CDR3 DNA is TGTGCCAGCAGCCCATCTAGCGGATACTACAATGAGCAGTTCTTC. The encoded protein is CASSPSSGYYNEQFF.

The chain joins TRBV4-1 to TRBJ1-1; no firm D call. The CDR3 is made up of 15 amino acids. The V gene's germline CDR1 is MGHRA and CDR2 YSYEKL. With 3 bases removed from V and 1 base from J, the gap between germline ends came to 12 bases. This CDR3 is CASSHGENRNTEAFF. The DNA for the CDR3 is TGCGCCAGCAGCCACGGAGAAAACAGGAACACTGAAGCTTTCTTT.

The chain couples TRBV2 to TRBJ1-2, with 10 bases matching TRBD1. The junction had 3 bases not matched to a gene; V was cut back by 4 bases and J by 4 bases. Germline V lookup: CDR1 SNHLY, CDR2 FYNNEI. The CDR3 is made up of 14 amino acids. The CDR3 bases are TGTGCCAGCAGTGGCGGACAGGGGGGCTATGGCTACACCTTC. Translating it yields CASSGGQGGYGYTF. Full variable domain (rest looked up from reference TRBV2 and TRBJ1-2): EPEVTQTPSHQVTQMGQEVILRCVPISNHLYFYWYRQILGQKVEFLVSFYNNEISEKSEIFDDQFSVERPDGSNFTLKIRSTKLEDSAMYFCASSGGQGGYGYTFGSGTRLTVV.